This T cell receptor (beta chain) was recovered during a study of long-term antiretroviral therapy in people with HIV. Of note for this clone: Its antigen is still unknown.

The CDR3 loop spans 16 amino acids. Germline CDR1 is LNHDA and CDR2 is SQIVND (reference sequence). The V segment lost 5 bases and the J segment 4 bases; nucleotides outside the gene matches: 10. Investigators performed immunoSEQ version v3.0 at survey level. Repertoires were generated with immunoSEQ multiplex PCR, while TCRdb's copy carries only in-frame clones and drops some. The table includes 20,000 to 25,000 clones, roughly 79% detected once. Findings and caveats of the study: Relative to control repertoires, HIV repertoires exhibited narrower CDR3 length ranges.

Each donor had at least one pre-ART and at least two post-ART PBMC samples. Treatment for every participant with HIV took place in the United States. Each specimen consisted of roughly 1-11 million cryopreserved PBMC prior to extraction of DNA. The receptor was derived from a man aged 18 to 30 with HIV. This sample comprised unsorted PBMCs, obtained 0.5 years after starting antiretroviral therapy. The chain uses TRBV19 and TRBJ2-2; 7 bases line up with TRBD2. CDR3 DNA sequence: TGTGCCAGTAGTGGGGGAAGAGGGAGGGGCACCGGGGAGCTGTTTTTT. This codes for CASSGGRGRGTGELFF.